This T cell receptor (beta chain) was retrieved from a study of neurological immune-mediated disorders (dated by TCRdb to between 2018 and 2021). Regarding the complete study: Peripheral blood TCR-beta repertoires from patients with HTLV-I-associated myelopathy (HAM/TSP), patients with multiple sclerosis, and healthy controls were compared in the study using UMI-based sequencing. The cohort included about 70 subjects: some 14 with HAM/TSP, about 34 with multiple sclerosis, and around 20 healthy controls. The approximately 100 TCR-beta libraries included longitudinal samples, technical triplicates and paired sorted CD4+ and CD8+ T-cell subsets alongside PBMC samples. The study at large found these results: TCR clonal expansion was highest in HAM/TSP patients and lowest in MS patients, with MS patients falling below even healthy controls. Across subjects, expanded clones never shared an identical CDR3 amino acid sequence, which suggests that the TCR-beta repertoires in every group were private.

For unsorted PBMC libraries, 2 million PBMCs were used after storage in RNAlater at -80 degrees C until RNA extraction. Peripheral blood was subjected to Ficoll-Hypaque density gradient centrifugation to isolate PBMCs, which were then cryopreserved in liquid nitrogen. cDNA was synthesized by template-switch 5'RACE using a primer with a 10-nucleotide random unique molecular identifier that tagged each TCR transcript. Each sequencing run produced over 160 million TCR-beta sequences covering 15-18 subjects. The RNeasy kit was used to extract total RNA. The KAPA Real-time Library Amplification kit was used to amplify TCR-beta VDJ regions with primers targeting the TCR constant region and the 5'RACE anchor. A first PCR added sample indexes and Illumina adaptors, after which a second PCR increased the library yield. After purification with Ampure beads, the TCR product of roughly 650 bp was size-selected on a 2% E-gel SizeSelection system. Before pooling, library quality was checked on a Bioanalyzer, concentration was measured with Qubit, and libraries were quantified with the Kapa Library Quantification kit. An Illumina HiSeq 2500 sequenced the libraries paired-end 2 x 150 bp. To increase sequence diversity, roughly 24-31% phiX was spiked into each library pool. The paper's processing steps were these. The UMI-based MiGEC pipeline processed quality-filtered reads and removed over 85% of raw TCR sequences during error correction. IMGT germline references were used for aligning VDJ genes, and each clonotype was defined as a unique CDR3 amino acid sequence together with its V-J genes. VDJtools evaluated clonal expansion, Shannon diversity and CDR3 relatedness (CalcPairwiseDistances, ClusterSamples); CLCbio workbench built phylogenetic trees. A clone was classed as expanded if it had 8 or more unique UMIs, a cutoff based on coefficient-of-variation modelling across technical triplicates. TCRdb reworked the public reads: Q25 trimming with fastp, MiXCR clone assembly, productive beta chains retained. CDR3 protein sequences are deduplicated, and each keeps its most common genes and DNA. The V and J calls, along with clone size, are taken from TCRdb and not from the paper's own processing. A total of 20,000 to 25,000 distinct CDR3 sequences appear in this sample, about 15% of them only once. Roughly 15% of the sample is taken by the ten largest.

This clonotype has a count of ten or more. This clone's antigen is unknown. No base quality values were provided; no much bigger clone lies one nucleotide off. The source is a female donor with HTLV-1-associated myelopathy (HAM/TSP). Sequencing input: PBMCs.

The nucleotides are TGCGCCAGCAGCCAAGTCATGACCTCGGGAGCTGGCAGTCGGCGGCTCAATGAGCAGTTCTTC. Its translation reads: CASSQVMTSGAGSRRLNEQFF. Here the chain combines TRBV4-1 and TRBJ2-1; the D region possibly corresponds to TRBD2 (6 bases align). The junction shows trimming of 1 base on V and 6 bases on J, plus 31 bases between the germline ends. The CDR3, from cysteine to phenylalanine, totals 21 residues. Only CDR3 DNA remains: 63 bases, in frame from the first base. CDR1 and CDR2 are read off the germline V gene as MGHRA and YSYEKL.